Each of the 10 T cell receptor beta chains below was sequenced from the same sample in a study of spatial heterogeneity in lung cancer. One entry per CDR3 protein results from TCRdb running MiXCR on the 5' RACE reads. Of about 120,000 distinct CDR3 sequences listed, more than 10% are singletons. Sample time point: blood at routine non-recurrence follow-up after resection. Tumor, nontumor lung or frozen PBMC supplied whole RNA that was sequenced unsorted. Specimen: PBMCs, collected at follow-up. Receptors originate from a male donor with early-stage non-small cell lung cancer.

The table lists this clonotype with many counts. The chain links TRBV7-3 to TRBJ1-1, with unresolved D. Germline CDR1 is SGHTA and CDR2 is FQGTGA. The germline V and J ends were trimmed by 5 bases and 10 bases, with 17 bases remaining between them. The CDR3 loop spans 13 amino acids. The CDR3 here is CASSLGPGNRAFF. The CDR3 bases are TGTGCCAGCAGCCTTGGACCCGGAAATCGAGCTTTCTTT.

This clonotype was counted many times. The chain carries TRBV28 and TRBJ1-4; D unclear. Germline V gene data show CDR1 as MDHEN and CDR2 as SYDVKM. CDR3 length: 14 amino acids. V shed 7 bases and J shed 6 bases, with 15 bases lying between them. The CDR3 nucleotides read TGTGCCAGCACCCCGGAGGGCTCTCATGAAAAACTGTTTTTT. Amino acids: CASTPEGSHEKLFF.

V gene TRBV3-1 combines with J gene TRBJ1-5; 7 nucleotides match TRBD1. Germline CDR1 is LGHDT and CDR2 is YNNKEL (reference sequence). V lost 5 bases to trimming and J lost 3 bases; unmatched junction nucleotides: 10. The CDR3 is 16 residues long. The CDR3 protein is CASSITQGRVNQPQHF. The CDR3 DNA follows: TGTGCCAGCAGCATAACACAGGGGAGAGTCAATCAGCCCCAGCATTTT.

This rearrangement joins TRBV7-9 to TRBJ2-3; D is possibly TRBD1 or TRBD2 (5 bases each). Per germline, CDR1 SEHNR and CDR2 FQNEAQ (reference sequence). The V end lost 0 bases, the J end lost 0 bases, and 10 bases lay between the germline ends. This CDR3 spans 16 amino acids. The CDR3 loop reads CASSLAGPRSTDTQYF. The CDR3 bases are TGTGCCAGCAGCTTAGCGGGACCGAGAAGCACAGATACGCAGTATTTT.

The table lists this clonotype with a few counts. V is TRBV4-2 and J is TRBJ2-7, with TRBD1 matching 7 bases. The CDR3 is 14 amino acids. Germline V gives CDR1 LGHNA, CDR2 YNFKEQ. J was trimmed by 2 bases and V by 1 base; bases with no gene match: 2. For the CDR3, the DNA is TGTGCCAGCAGCCAAGGGACAGGTCCCTACGAGCAGTACTTC. Protein sequence: CASSQGTGPYEQYF.

This clonotype was observed at least ten times. The chain joins TRBV28 to TRBJ2-7; 8 nucleotides agree with TRBD2. Losses at the gene ends were 6 bases for V and 2 bases for J; bases not matched to a gene: 12. The CDR3 has 16 residues. Per the germline V gene, CDR1 is MDHEN and CDR2 is SYDVKM. This CDR3 reads CASSRPRGGGTYEQYF. The CDR3 DNA follows: TGTGCCAGCAGCCGTCCCAGGGGCGGGGGGACCTACGAGCAGTACTTC.

The V call is TRBV28, the J call TRBJ2-3, with 7 bases identical to TRBD1. Germline values: CDR1 MDHEN, CDR2 SYDVKM. J lost 5 bases, V lost 2 bases, and 7 bases had no gene match. The CDR3 spans 15 residues. The CDR3 DNA follows: TGTGCCAGCAGTTTAGGACAGGAACCGGGAGATACGCAGTATTTT. Amino acid sequence: CASSLGQEPGDTQYF.

The chain combines TRBV9 with TRBJ1-5, with D hard to call. The CDR3 loop spans 16 amino acids. The germline V and J ends were trimmed by 10 bases and 3 bases, with 23 bases remaining between them. Looked up from germline, CDR1 is SGDLS and CDR2 is YYNGEE. CDR3 in amino acids: CAPLGCDGKINQPQHF. In nucleotides, the CDR3 is TGTGCCCCACTCGGTTGCGACGGCAAAATCAATCAGCCCCAGCATTTT.

This clonotype was observed a few times. This chain connects TRBV29-1 to TRBJ2-1, with 8 bases lining up with TRBD2. Unmatched junction bases numbered 3, after V lost 1 base and J lost 1 base. CDR1 is SQVTM, CDR2 ANQGSEA, per germline. This CDR3 region has 15 residues. CDR3 amino acids: CSVEGTSFSYNEQFF. In DNA form, the CDR3 reads TGCAGCGTTGAAGGGACTAGCTTTTCCTACAATGAGCAGTTCTTC.

This clonotype was seen a handful of times. V and J are TRBV10-3 and TRBJ2-1, with TRBD2 matching over 11 bases. Germline lookup yields CDR1 ENHRY and CDR2 SYGVKD. The CDR3 is 15 amino acids. V shed 4 bases and J 5 bases; nucleotides not matched to a gene: 4. CDR3 nucleotide sequence: TGTGCCATCAGTGGAGGGACTAGCGGACACAATGAGCAGTTCTTC. Its protein is CAISGGTSGHNEQFF.